The following is a T cell receptor beta chain sequence with its context. Its antigen remains unidentified. Base quality data are lacking; no much larger clone is found one base away. Spanning cysteine to phenylalanine, the CDR3 consists of 15 amino acids. Only the CDR3 region is kept as DNA, spanning 45 bases read in frame from base 1. The germline V gene gives CDR1 as SGHTS and CDR2 as YDEGEE. Between the V and J ends, shortened by 3 bases and 7 bases respectively, the junction contains 20 bases. Libraries were made using the immunoSEQ multiplex PCR assay. This is the immuneACCESS table as TCRdb keeps it, with only in-frame sequences that have V and J called. A part of the clones is gone; compared with another copy, unresolved V genes explain less than half, and the rest is unexplained. This sample is represented by under 95,000 clones; just over 90% of them were singletons. The top ten clones comprise about 0.72% of the sample.

This entry belongs to a study of T cell changes during pregnancy in multiple sclerosis (dated by TCRdb to 2018 to 2020). Context from the whole study: In women with multiple sclerosis, the researchers looked at how the T cell repertoire shifted as pregnancy progressed.

The source is a female donor in good health, enrolled as a control in a pregnancy study. Here the sequenced sample was peripheral blood, taken in the second trimester of pregnancy. This chain is built from TRBV5-8 and TRBJ2-7; D gene: possibly TRBD1, on 6 matching bases. The CDR3 in this case is CASSSGPDRMGEQYF. The nucleotides read TGTGCCAGCAGCTCGGGCCCTGACAGGATGGGGGAGCAGTACTTC.